This is a list of T cell receptor beta chains from one sample in a study of control samples from healthy donors and cancer patients. Assay used: immunoSEQ multiplex PCR; TCRdb lists only in-frame clones, some missing. The sample holds 180,000 or so clones; around 93% are singletons and the top ten take 4.1%. The sample taken for sequencing was blood. The origin of the receptors is a woman in her sixties in good health. The CDR3 runs from the conserved cysteine through the conserved F or W. The D gene is left open where the match is weak. Expanded clones are given a class, and other clones once, few, many or no size at all.

once,NA,TRBV7-6,TRBJ1-3,TGTGCCAGCAGCTTGGACAAGAGCTCTGGAAACACCATATATTTT,CASSLDKSSGNTIYF
NA,NA,TRBV18,TRBJ1-1,TGTGCCAGCTCACGGTGGGACATTCAGAGCGGAGCTTTCTTT,CASSRWDIQSGAFF
NA,TRBD2,TRBV19,TRBJ2-7,TGTGCCAGTAGCCCCTCTACGGTAGCGGGGGTATACGAGCAGTACTTC,CASSPSTVAGVYEQYF
NA,NA,TRBV6-2/TRBV6-3,TRBJ2-1,TGTGCCAGCAGTTACTCGAAGGGCAGGGTTTCGTACAATGAGCAGTTCTTC,CASSYSKGRVSYNEQFF
NA,NA,TRBV19,TRBJ1-5,TGTGCCAGTAGTATATGGACGGGGGAAAGTCAGCCCCAGCATTTT,CASSIWTGESQPQHF
NA,NA,TRBV6-5,TRBJ2-1,TGTGCCACCAGACGCTTGGATGAGCAGTTCTTC,CATRRLDEQFF
once,NA,TRBV10-3,TRBJ1-1,TGTGCCATCAGTGAGTCAGGGCAGGTCGCTGAAGCTTTCTTT,CAISESGQVAEAFF
NA,NA,TRBV6-6,TRBJ1-2,TGTGCCAGCAGTTCCCCTCGGGACGGCATCTATGGCTACACCTTC,CASSSPRDGIYGYTF
NA,NA,TRBV18,TRBJ1-1,TGTGCCAGCTCACCTGGGGGCGAGGTTGAAGCTTTCTTT,CASSPGGEVEAFF
NA,NA,TRBV5-4,TRBJ1-1,TGTGCCAGCAGCCGTGGACGGCTGAACACTGAAGCTTTCTTT,CASSRGRLNTEAFF
NA,NA,TRBV11-2,TRBJ2-1,TGTGCCAGCAGCTTAGTGGCGGCAGCTGAGCAGTTCTTC,CASSLVAAAEQFF
NA,NA,TRBV6-5,TRBJ1-1,TGTGCCAGCAGTTACTCCGGCGGGGCCATGGGAGCTTTCTTT,CASSYSGGAMGAFF
NA,NA,TRBV4-1,TRBJ1-1,TGCGCCAGCAGCATGGGGACGGAAGGAGCTAACACTGAAGCTTTCTTT,CASSMGTEGANTEAFF
NA,NA,TRBV10-3,TRBJ1-5,TGTGCCATCAGTGAGGGGGAGAGACAGCCCCAGCATTTT,CAISEGERQPQHF
once,NA,TRBV6-2/TRBV6-3,TRBJ1-2,TGTGCCAGCAGTTACGCGGTATTAGACTATGGCTACACCTTC,CASSYAVLDYGYTF
NA,TRBD1,TRBV14,TRBJ1-2,TGTGCCAGCAGCCAAGCTTACAGGGGCAGCTATGGCTACACCTTC,CASSQAYRGSYGYTF
NA,TRBD1,TRBV7-2,TRBJ1-5,TGTGCCAGCAGCGCGACAGGGGCGAATCAGCCCCAGCATTTT,CASSATGANQPQHF
NA,TRBD1,TRBV6-1,TRBJ1-6,TGTGCCAGCAGTGAGGACAGGGGAATTAATTCACCCCTCCACTTT,CASSEDRGINSPLHF
NA,NA,TRBV6-2/TRBV6-3,TRBJ1-5,TGTGCCAGCACCCCGACCCCGAACGGTCAGCCCCAGCATTTT,CASTPTPNGQPQHF
NA,TRBD1,TRBV5-4,TRBJ1-1,TGTGCCAGCAGCAGAAATCCCGGGACAGTGAACACTGAAGCTTTCTTT,CASSRNPGTVNTEAFF
NA,NA,TRBV19,TRBJ2-6,TGTGCCAGTAGTGGGGATGGTTCGGGGGTGCTTCACTGGGCCAACGTCCTGACTTTC,CASSGDGSGVLHWANVLTF
NA,TRBD2,TRBV5-4,TRBJ2-7,TGTGCCAGCAGCCCGGGGGGGGCGAGGACCTACGAGCAGTACTTC,CASSPGGARTYEQYF
NA,NA,TRBV3-1/TRBV3-2,TRBJ1-6,TGTGCCAGCAGCCCCTTGCGGGCGAATAATTCACCCCTCCACTTT,CASSPLRANNSPLHF
NA,TRBD1,TRBV5-1,TRBJ1-1,TGCGCCAGCAGCCCGTGGACAGGGCAGAACACTGAAGCTTTCTTT,CASSPWTGQNTEAFF
NA,TRBD2,TRBV7-9,TRBJ2-7,TGTGCCATCGCGGGGGGCTACGAGCAGTACTTC,CAIAGGYEQYF
NA,TRBD1,TRBV15,TRBJ1-4,TGTGCCACCAGCATGGGGACAGGGATTGAAAAACTGTTTTTT,CATSMGTGIEKLFF
NA,TRBD2,TRBV5-4,TRBJ2-1,TGTGCCAGCAGCCTAGCGGGAGCCTCCTACAATGAGCAGTTCTTC,CASSLAGASYNEQFF
NA,NA,TRBV27,TRBJ1-6,TGTGCCAGCTGCGCGTCAAGGAGTTCACCCCTCCACTTT,CASCASRSSPLHF
NA,NA,TRBV18,TRBJ1-4,TGTGCCAGCTCACCACTTCAGGGAGCTAATGAAAAACTGTTTTTT,CASSPLQGANEKLFF
NA,NA,TRBV3-1/TRBV3-2,TRBJ1-2,TGTGCCAGCAGCCACAGGGAGGGTGGCTACACCTTC,CASSHREGGYTF
NA,NA,TRBV5-1,TRBJ2-3,TGCGCCAGCAGCTTGGACGTTAACACAGATACGCAGTATTTT,CASSLDVNTDTQYF
NA,NA,TRBV2,TRBJ2-3,TGTGCCAGCAGTCTTGGTCAGACGCAGTATTTT,CASSLGQTQYF
NA,NA,TRBV3-1/TRBV3-2,TRBJ2-2,TGTGCCAGCAGCAAACAGGGTTTCGGGGAGCTGTTTTTT,CASSKQGFGELFF
NA,NA,TRBV9,TRBJ1-1,TGTGCCAGCAGCGTAGTGGTGGGTGCTGAAGCTTTCTTT,CASSVVVGAEAFF
NA,TRBD1,TRBV10-3,TRBJ1-3,TGTGCCACCACTCCCCGGGACAGGTCGGATTGGGGCTCTGGAAACACCATATATTTT,CATTPRDRSDWGSGNTIYF
NA,TRBD1,TRBV7-8,TRBJ1-2,TGTGCCAGCAGCCTAGACAACAGGGGTTTGAATGGCTACACCTTC,CASSLDNRGLNGYTF
NA,NA,TRBV6-5,TRBJ2-1,TGTGCCAGCAGTTCAGTTACCTTGGGCTCCTACAATGAGCAGTTCTTC,CASSSVTLGSYNEQFF
NA,TRBD1,TRBV9,TRBJ2-3,TGTGCCAGCAGCACCCGGACAGGCGATACGCAGTATTTT,CASSTRTGDTQYF
NA,NA,TRBV6-2/TRBV6-3,TRBJ1-4,TGTGCCAGCAGTCGCCCTAATGAAAAACTGTTTTTT,CASSRPNEKLFF
NA,NA,TRBV7-9,TRBJ2-3,TGTGCCAGCAGCTTCCATAGCGGCAGCACAGATACGCAGTATTTT,CASSFHSGSTDTQYF
NA,NA,TRBV15,TRBJ2-3,TGTGCCACCAGCAGAGATATGGGGGGTCCAGATACGCAGTATTTT,CATSRDMGGPDTQYF
NA,NA,TRBV3-1/TRBV3-2,TRBJ1-3,TGTGCCAGCAGCCGGTTAGGGTATAGCTCTGGAAACACCATATATTTT,CASSRLGYSSGNTIYF
NA,NA,TRBV7-9,TRBJ1-2,TGTGCCAGCAGCTGGGAGCCCCCTGAAGTCGTGACCTTC,CASSWEPPEVVTF
NA,NA,TRBV4-3,TRBJ2-3,TGCGCCAGCAGCCAAGACGGTCCGGGAGCTAGCACAGATACGCAGTATTTT,CASSQDGPGASTDTQYF
few,NA,TRBV9,TRBJ1-2,TGTGCCAGCAGCGTAGAAAACACTCTCTATGGCTACACCTTC,CASSVENTLYGYTF
NA,NA,TRBV19,TRBJ1-1,TGTGCCAGTAGTATCAGGTTCGGGCAGGGTGGATTGAACACTGAAGCTTTCTTT,CASSIRFGQGGLNTEAFF
few,NA,TRBV7-2,TRBJ1-2,TGTGCCAGCGGACAGACCTATGGCTACACCTTC,CASGQTYGYTF
NA,NA,TRBV5-6,TRBJ2-3,TGTGCCAGCAGCCGACCGAACCCCCAGGGTCGGAAAGATACGCAGTATTTT,CASSRPNPQGRKDTQYF
NA,NA,TRBV5-1,TRBJ2-2,TGCGCCAGCAGCTTGCGGACTGCTAACACCGGGGAGCTGTTTTTT,CASSLRTANTGELFF
once,TRBD2,TRBV3-1/TRBV3-2,TRBJ2-2,TGTGCCAGCAGCCCTCTAGCGGGAGAGGCCGGGGAGCTGTTTTTT,CASSPLAGEAGELFF
NA,NA,TRBV6-6,TRBJ2-5,TGTGCCAGCAGATCCGGAAGCCAAGAGACCCAGTACTTC,CASRSGSQETQYF